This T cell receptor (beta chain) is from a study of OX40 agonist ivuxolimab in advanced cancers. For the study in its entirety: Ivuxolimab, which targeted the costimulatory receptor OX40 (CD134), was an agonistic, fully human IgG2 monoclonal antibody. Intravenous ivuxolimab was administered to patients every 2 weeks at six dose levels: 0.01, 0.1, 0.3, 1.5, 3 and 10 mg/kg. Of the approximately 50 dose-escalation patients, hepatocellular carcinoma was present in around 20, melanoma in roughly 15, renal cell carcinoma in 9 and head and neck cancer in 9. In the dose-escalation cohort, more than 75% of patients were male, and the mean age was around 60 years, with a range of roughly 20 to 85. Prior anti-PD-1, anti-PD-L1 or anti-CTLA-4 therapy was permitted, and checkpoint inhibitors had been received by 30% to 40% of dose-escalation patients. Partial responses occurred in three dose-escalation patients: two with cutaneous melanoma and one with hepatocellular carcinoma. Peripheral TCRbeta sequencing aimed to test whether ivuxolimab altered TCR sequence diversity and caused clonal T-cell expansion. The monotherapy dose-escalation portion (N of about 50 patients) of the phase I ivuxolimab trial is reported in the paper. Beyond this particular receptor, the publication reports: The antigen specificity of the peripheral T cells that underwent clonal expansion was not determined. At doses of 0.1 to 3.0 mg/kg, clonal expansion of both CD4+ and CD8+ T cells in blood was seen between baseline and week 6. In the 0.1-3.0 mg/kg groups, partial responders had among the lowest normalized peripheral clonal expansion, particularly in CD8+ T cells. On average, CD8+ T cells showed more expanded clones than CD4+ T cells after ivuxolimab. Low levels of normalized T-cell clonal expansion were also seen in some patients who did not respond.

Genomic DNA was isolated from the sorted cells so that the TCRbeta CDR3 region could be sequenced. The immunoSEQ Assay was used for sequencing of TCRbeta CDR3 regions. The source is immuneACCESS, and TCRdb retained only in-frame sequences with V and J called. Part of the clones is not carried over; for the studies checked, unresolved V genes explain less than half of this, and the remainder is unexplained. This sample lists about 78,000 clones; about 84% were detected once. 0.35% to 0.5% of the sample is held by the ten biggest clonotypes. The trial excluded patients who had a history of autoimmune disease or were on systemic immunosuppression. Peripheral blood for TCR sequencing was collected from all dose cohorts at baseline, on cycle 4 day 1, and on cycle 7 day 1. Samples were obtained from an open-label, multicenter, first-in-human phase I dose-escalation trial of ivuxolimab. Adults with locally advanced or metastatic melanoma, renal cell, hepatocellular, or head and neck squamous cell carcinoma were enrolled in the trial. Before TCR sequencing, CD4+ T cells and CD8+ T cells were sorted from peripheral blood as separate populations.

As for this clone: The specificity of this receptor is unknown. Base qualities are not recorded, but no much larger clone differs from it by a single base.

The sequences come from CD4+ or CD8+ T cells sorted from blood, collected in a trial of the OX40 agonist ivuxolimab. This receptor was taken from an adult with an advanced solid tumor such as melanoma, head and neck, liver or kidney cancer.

The CDR3 region has the sequence CSVDVTANTEAFF. The DNA is TGCAGCGTTGACGTGACAGCGAACACTGAAGCTTTCTTT. The chain joins TRBV29-1 to TRBJ1-1, with TRBD1 tentatively as D gene (5 bases match). In the germline V gene, CDR1 corresponds to SQVTM and CDR2 to ANQGSEA. The CDR3 contains 13 residues, cysteine and phenylalanine counted. Just CDR3 DNA is preserved here, 39 bases in frame from base 1. Trimming costs V 3 bases and J 1 base, and their ends lie 9 bases apart.